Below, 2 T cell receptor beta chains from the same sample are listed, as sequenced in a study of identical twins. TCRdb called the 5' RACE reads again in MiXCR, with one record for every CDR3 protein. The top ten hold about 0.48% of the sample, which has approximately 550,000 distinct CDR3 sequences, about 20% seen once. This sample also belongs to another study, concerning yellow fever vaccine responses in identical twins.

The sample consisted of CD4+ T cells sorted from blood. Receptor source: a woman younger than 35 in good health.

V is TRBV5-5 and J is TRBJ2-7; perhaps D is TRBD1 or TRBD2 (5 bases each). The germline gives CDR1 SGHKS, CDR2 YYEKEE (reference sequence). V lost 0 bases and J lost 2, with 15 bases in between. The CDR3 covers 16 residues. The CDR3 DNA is TGTGCCAGCAGCTTGGAGGCTGGGGACGCAACCTACGAGCAGTACGTC. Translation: CASSLEAGDATYEQYV.

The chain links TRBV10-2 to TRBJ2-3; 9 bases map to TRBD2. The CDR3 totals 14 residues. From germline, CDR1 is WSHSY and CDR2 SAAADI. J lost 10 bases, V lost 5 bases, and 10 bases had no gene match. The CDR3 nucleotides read TGCGCCAGCAGTAGCGGGGGGACCAGAGAAGCGCAGTATTTT. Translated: CASSSGGTREAQYF.